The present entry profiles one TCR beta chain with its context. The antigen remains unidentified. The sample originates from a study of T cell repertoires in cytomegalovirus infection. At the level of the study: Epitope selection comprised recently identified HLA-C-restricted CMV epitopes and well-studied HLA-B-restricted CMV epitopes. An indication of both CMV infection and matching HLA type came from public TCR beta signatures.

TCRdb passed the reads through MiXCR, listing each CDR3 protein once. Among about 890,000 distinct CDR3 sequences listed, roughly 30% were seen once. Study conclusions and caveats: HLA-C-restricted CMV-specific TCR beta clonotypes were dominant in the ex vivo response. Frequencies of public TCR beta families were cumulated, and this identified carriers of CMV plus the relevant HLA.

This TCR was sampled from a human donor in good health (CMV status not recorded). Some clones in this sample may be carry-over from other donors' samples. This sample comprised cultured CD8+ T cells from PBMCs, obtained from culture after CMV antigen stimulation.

The chain's CDR3 is CASSYRQPSSYNSPLHF. Written as DNA, the CDR3 is TGTGCCAGCAGTTATCGGCAACCGAGCTCCTATAATTCACCCCTCCACTTT. The chain carries TRBV6-5 and TRBJ1-6; D not certain. Germline V gene data show CDR1 as MNHEY and CDR2 as SVGAGI. This CDR3 is 17 amino acids long. V lost 3 bases, J lost 0 bases, and 12 bases lay in between.